This T cell receptor (beta chain) originates from a study of cytomegalovirus exposure and HLA in healthy donors. Notes on the study in general: The CMV antigen specificity of a few CMV-associated chains was confirmed through in vitro analysis. Earlier findings revealed that most TCR beta V segments proved productive either about 87% or about 30% of the time. Associated with cytomegalovirus, according to the listing, were 150 to 200 TCR beta chains. Analysis performed later found 16,000 or so TCR beta sequences associated with HLA alleles at 0.05 false discovery rate.

The PCR was carried out with 60 Vbeta primers and 13 Jbeta primers. Clones were sequenced by immunoSEQ multiplex PCR, and TCRdb holds only the in-frame ones, with some missing. This listing includes fewer than 85,000 clones. Details on this clone: Antigen specificity is unknown.

Trimming removed 6 bases at V and 0 bases at J, with 26 bases between. Germline CDR1 reads MNHEY; CDR2 reads SMNVEV (reference sequence). The CDR3 is made up of 19 amino acids. This receptor was identified in a female donor in good health and CMV-seropositive. V and J are TRBV27 and TRBJ1-1; no clear D gene. The sequenced material came from PBMCs. The CDR3 loop is CASRPYAPDTKALNTEAFF. CDR3 nucleotides: TGTGCCAGCAGGCCATACGCCCCCGACACCAAGGCGTTGAACACTGAAGCTTTCTTT.